These T cell receptor beta chains were read from a single sample in a study of T-cell reconstitution after alpha-beta-depleted transplantation in children. TCRdb re-analysed the PCR reads in MiXCR, keeping a single row per CDR3 protein. This table holds about 980,000 distinct CDR3 sequences, about 29% found once. Source: PBMCs, mostly from graft donor cells, taken 360 days after TCRalphabeta/CD19-depleted stem cell transplant. Receptors were obtained from a boy in the first two years of life who had a stem cell transplant for SCID, so the T cells may come from the graft donor. Each CDR3 is given with its conserved first and last residue. The order of the fields is clone size, D gene, J gene, V gene, CDR3 DNA, CDR3 protein. The D gene is left open where the match is weak. Size values are once, few and many counts, or a class for expanded clones, and some rows have none.

few TRBD2 TRBJ2-1 TRBV12-3/TRBV12-4 TGTGCCAGCAGTTTACGGTGGCGGCCTAGCGGGGGCCTACTAAACAATGAGCAGTTCTTC CASSLRWRPSGGLLNNEQFF
. TRBD2 TRBJ2-2 TRBV6-1 TGTGCCAGCAGTCTTTCGACTAGCGGGGTATTCGGGGAGCTGTTTTTT CASSLSTSGVFGELFF
. . TRBJ2-3 TRBV10-3 TGTGCCATCAGCCTACAGGGGGGGAGCACAGATACGCAGTATTTT CAISLQGGSTDTQYF
. TRBD2 TRBJ2-1 TRBV24-1 TGTGCCACCGCCCAACCGGGACTACCTTACAATGAGCAGTTCTTC CATAQPGLPYNEQFF
. TRBD2 TRBJ2-1 TRBV19 TGTGCCAGTAGTATCTTCGGGGGGGCTACTAATGAGCAGTTCTTC CASSIFGGATNEQFF
few . TRBJ2-3 TRBV6-5 TGTGCCAGCAGTTACTCGAATCGAGCAGATACGCAGTATTTT CASSYSNRADTQYF
few TRBD1 TRBJ1-3 TRBV5-1 TGCGCCAGCAGCTTGGACAGGGGTTTCGGAAACACCATATATTTT CASSLDRGFGNTIYF
few TRBD2 TRBJ2-1 TRBV4-2 TGTGCCAGCAGCCAAGTCTCCAGCGGGGGACTATCCAATGAGCAGTTCTTC CASSQVSSGGLSNEQFF
few . TRBJ1-1 TRBV5-8 TGTGCCAGCAGCTGGAGCGCCACCGGAGGGAACACTGAAGCTTTCTTT CASSWSATGGNTEAFF
many . TRBJ2-1 TRBV20-1 TGCAGTGCTAGAGGGTTTTCGACCTACAATGAGCAGTTCTTC CSARGFSTYNEQFF
. . TRBJ1-1 TRBV10-3 TGTGCCATCAGTCTTCACAGGGAAATCACTGAAGCTTTCTTT CAISLHREITEAFF
. . TRBJ2-4 TRBV2 TGTGCCAGCAGTGAAGGGCAGAAAAACATTCAGTACTTC CASSEGQKNIQYF
. . TRBJ2-3 TRBV4-3 TGCGCCAGCAGCCAGGGACCGCCCCCAGATACGCAGTATTTT CASSQGPPPDTQYF
. . TRBJ1-2 TRBV4-2 TGTGCCGGACGACCCTGGGACTCAGCTAACTATGGCTACACCTTC CAGRPWDSANYGYTF
. . TRBJ2-1 TRBV12-3/TRBV12-4 TGTGCCAGTACGATTGGCGCGGGGGCCCAAAATGAGCAGTTCTTC CASTIGAGAQNEQFF
. . TRBJ1-2 TRBV6-2/TRBV6-3 TGTGCCAGCGACCCAGGCGTGGGGAGCTACACCTTC CASDPGVGSYTF
. TRBD1 TRBJ2-2 TRBV7-6 TGTGCCAGCAGCTTAGCGTGGGACAGGGACACCGGGGAGCTGTTTTTT CASSLAWDRDTGELFF
few . TRBJ1-1 TRBV3-1 TGTGCCAGCAGCGCCCGGTCGGGGACAATGAACACTGAAGCTTTCTTT CASSARSGTMNTEAFF
. TRBD2 TRBJ2-1 TRBV2 TGTGCCAGCAGCATTGGGACTAGCGGGGGGTACAATGAGCAGTTCTTC CASSIGTSGGYNEQFF
. . TRBJ1-3 TRBV12-3/TRBV12-4 TGTGCCAGCAGTTCCGACAGCCTCGGGGGAAACACCATATATTTT CASSSDSLGGNTIYF
. . TRBJ1-5 TRBV4-1 TGCGCCAGCAGCCAAGAAGGCTCCAGGAGGGGCAATCAGCCCCAGCATTTT CASSQEGSRRGNQPQHF
. TRBD2 TRBJ2-6 TRBV7-8 TGTGCCAGCAGCTTAGTGGGGGGGAATTCTGGGGCCAACGTCCTGACTTTC CASSLVGGNSGANVLTF
few . TRBJ2-3 TRBV5-5 TGTGCCAGTGGGAGAGGGCAGGGCACAGATACGCAGTATTTT CASGRGQGTDTQYF
. TRBD1 TRBJ1-2 TRBV7-2 TGTGCCAGCAGCTTCCGGGACAGGGTAGACTATGGCTACACCTTC CASSFRDRVDYGYTF
few . TRBJ1-5 TRBV12-5 TGTGCTAGTGGTTTGGTACGGGGTGAGGGCAATCAGCCCCAGCATTTT CASGLVRGEGNQPQHF
. . TRBJ2-3 TRBV24-1 TGTGCCACCAGTGATTTATGGCCAGATACGCAGTATTTT CATSDLWPDTQYF
. TRBD2 TRBJ2-7 TRBV4-2 TGTGCCAGCAGCCATCTCCCGGGACTAGAAAGGTCCTACGAGCAGTACTTC CASSHLPGLERSYEQYF
once . TRBJ2-1 TRBV5-6 TGTGCCAGCAGCCCCGGGCACCCCAATGAGCAGTTCTTC CASSPGHPNEQFF